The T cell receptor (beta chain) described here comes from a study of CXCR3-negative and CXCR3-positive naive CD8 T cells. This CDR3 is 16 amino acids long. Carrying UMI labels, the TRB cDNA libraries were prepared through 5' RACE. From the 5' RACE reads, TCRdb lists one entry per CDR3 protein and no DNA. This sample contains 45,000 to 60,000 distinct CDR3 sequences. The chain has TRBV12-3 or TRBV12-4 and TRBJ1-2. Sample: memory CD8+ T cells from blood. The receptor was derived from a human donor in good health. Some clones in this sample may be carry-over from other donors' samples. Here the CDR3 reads CASSFQVAGVNYGYTF.